This is a list of T cell receptor beta chains from one sample in a study of regulatory T cells in long-lasting Graves disease. TCRdb recomputed calls from the multiplex PCR reads with MiXCR, one row per CDR3 protein. Among 580,000 or so distinct CDR3 sequences listed, about 16% were seen once. These data also formed part of another study, on T cells in Graves' hyperthyroidism and ophthalmopathy.

The sample was peripheral blood mononuclear cells (PBMCs), taken at new diagnosis, from a patient treated with antithyroid drugs. These receptors were taken from a man between 18 and 35 years old with Graves disease. Each CDR3 is given with its conserved first and last residue. The D gene is left open where the match is weak. Not every row has a clone size; where given, it reads once, few, many or a size class.

d_call j_call v_call clone_size cdr3_nt cdr3_aa
TRBD1 TRBJ2-7 TRBV29-1 many TGCAGCGTTGAAAGCTCAACAGGGGGGAAGGACGAGCAGTACTTC CSVESSTGGKDEQYF
. TRBJ1-2 TRBV28 many TGTGCCAGCAGCGGCCCGGGACATGGTCGAAATGGCTACACCTTC CASSGPGHGRNGYTF
. TRBJ2-1 TRBV7-9 . TGTGCCAGCTCTCGGCCCCCTGGCGGCACTACAATGGGGGAGCAGTTCTTC CASSRPPGGTTMGEQFF
. TRBJ1-3 TRBV27 few TGTGCCAGCCGAGGGGGCTCTGGAAACACCATATATTTT CASRGGSGNTIYF
. TRBJ1-1 TRBV20-1 . TGCAGTGCTTTGGGGAACACTGAAGCTTTCTTT CSALGNTEAFF
TRBD1 TRBJ1-2 TRBV4-1 . TGCGCCAGCAGCCACACCGGGACAGGGGGGAGATACTATGGCTACACCTTC CASSHTGTGGRYYGYTF
. TRBJ1-5 TRBV7-8 few TGTGCCAGCAGCTTAGAGGTAGAAGGGCAGCCCCAGCATTTT CASSLEVEGQPQHF
. TRBJ2-3 TRBV11-1 . TGTGCCAGCAGCTTCGAGGTTTTGACAGATACGCAGTATTTT CASSFEVLTDTQYF
. TRBJ1-5 TRBV24-1 few TGTGCCACCAGTGATTTGGCAGGCAATCAGCCCCAGCATTTT CATSDLAGNQPQHF
TRBD2 TRBJ2-7 TRBV5-1 . TGCGCCAGCAGCTTACCCGCGGTAGCGGGGTCCTACGAGCAGTACTTC CASSLPAVAGSYEQYF
TRBD2 TRBJ2-1 TRBV7-6 many TGTGCCAGCAGCTTAGGGTGGGGAGGGCTCGACAATGAGCAGTTCTTC CASSLGWGGLDNEQFF
TRBD1 TRBJ1-5 TRBV7-8 many TGTGCCAGCAGCTCCCTAGGGACAGGTCTCAATCAGCCCCAGCATTTT CASSSLGTGLNQPQHF
. TRBJ1-2 TRBV2 many TGTGCCAGCAGTGGGCTGAGTCCGGGCTACACCTTC CASSGLSPGYTF
TRBD2 TRBJ2-7 TRBV30 many TGTGCCTACGGGAGGGTATCCTACGAGCAGTACTTC CAYGRVSYEQYF
TRBD2 TRBJ2-3 TRBV19 few TGTGCCAGTAGTACCGTTCTAGCGGGAGGACTGAGCACAGATACGCAGTATTTT CASSTVLAGGLSTDTQYF
TRBD2 TRBJ2-7 TRBV6-1 many TGTGCCAGCAGCCCCGGGGGGGTAACCTACGAGCAGTACTTC CASSPGGVTYEQYF
TRBD1 TRBJ2-7 TRBV19 . TGTGCCAGTAGTAATGGACAGGGAGGACCCTACGAGCAGTACTTC CASSNGQGGPYEQYF
TRBD2 TRBJ2-5 TRBV20-1 . TGCAGTGCCGGGCCGGGACTACCGTACCAAGAGACCCAGTACTTC CSAGPGLPYQETQYF
. TRBJ1-1 TRBV28 many TGTGCCAGCATAGGGGGGTTACTTGAAGCTTTCTTT CASIGGLLEAFF
. TRBJ1-5 TRBV7-2 . TGTGCCAGCAGCTTAGAGGGTGGCAGAACCTATCAGCCCCAGCATTTT CASSLEGGRTYQPQHF
TRBD1 TRBJ2-4 TRBV6-2/TRBV6-3 many TGTGCCAGCAGTTATGCCGGGACAGGGGCCAAAAACATTCAGTACTTC CASSYAGTGAKNIQYF
. TRBJ1-1 TRBV7-9 . TGTGCCAGCAGCCGCGGGGGTGAGCTAAGTGAAGCTTTCTTT CASSRGGELSEAFF
. TRBJ1-2 TRBV9 . TGTGCCAGCAGCCCGCAGGCGGGGCCCGGGTATGGCTACACCTTC CASSPQAGPGYGYTF
. TRBJ2-3 TRBV7-9 . TGTGCCAGCACCGCGCTAGGGCCGTTCCGCCAGGGCACAGATACGCAGTATTTT CASTALGPFRQGTDTQYF
. TRBJ1-1 TRBV29-1 . TGCAGCGTGCCGCAGCCTGAAGCTTTCTTT CSVPQPEAFF
. TRBJ2-7 TRBV27 . TGTGCCAGCTTTCGAGGGGGACTTCTCCAACGCACAAGATACGAGCAGTACTTC CASFRGGLLQRTRYEQYF
TRBD2 TRBJ2-1 TRBV6-1 . TGTGCCAGCAGCACAACCCGGACTAGCGGAGGGGGCCGGGGCAATGAGCAGTTCTTC CASSTTRTSGGGRGNEQFF
. TRBJ1-2 TRBV12-3/TRBV12-4 many TGTGCCAGCAGTTTAGGGCAGAACTACACCTTC CASSLGQNYTF
. TRBJ2-1 TRBV9 . TGTGCCAGCAGCGTAGTGGCTAGTCCCAGCAATGAGCAGTTCTTC CASSVVASPSNEQFF
. TRBJ1-1 TRBV6-1 many TGTGCCAGCAGGTCGGGGACTGTCGAATACACTGAAGCTTTCTTT CASRSGTVEYTEAFF
. TRBJ1-3 TRBV2 many TGTGCCAGCAGTACCCCATGGGGCTCTGGAAACACCATATATTTT CASSTPWGSGNTIYF
TRBD2 TRBJ2-7 TRBV9 few TGTGCCAGCAGCCTAGCGGGAGTCGCCTACGAGCAGTACTTC CASSLAGVAYEQYF
. TRBJ2-7 TRBV5-1 few TGCGCCAGCAGCGGGAGAGGGGATTTGGACGAGCAGTACTTC CASSGRGDLDEQYF
. TRBJ1-1 TRBV29-1 many TGCAGCGTTTTAAAACAGGTCCGGGACACTGAAGCTTTCTTT CSVLKQVRDTEAFF
. TRBJ2-1 TRBV15 few TGTGCCACCAGCAGAGAAAAGGCGGGATCATCCTACAATGAGCAGTTCTTC CATSREKAGSSYNEQFF
TRBD1 TRBJ1-5 TRBV27 . TGTGCCAGCAGTTTACGCCCGAACAGGGGCCGTAGCAATCAGCCCCAGCATTTT CASSLRPNRGRSNQPQHF
. TRBJ2-4 TRBV2 . TGTGCCAGCAGTGCAGGGAGCCTAGCCAAAAACATTCAGTACTTC CASSAGSLAKNIQYF
. TRBJ2-3 TRBV10-3 . TGTGCCATCAGTGAGTCGACGGGGAGGAGCACAGATACGCAGTATTTT CAISESTGRSTDTQYF
. TRBJ2-7 TRBV13 many TGTGCCAGCAGCTTAGGAGGTCCCTCCGGCGAGCAGTACTTC CASSLGGPSGEQYF
. TRBJ2-1 TRBV28 many TGTGCCAGCAGTTTTATCAATGAGCAGTTCTTC CASSFINEQFF
. TRBJ1-2 TRBV7-9 . TGTGCCAGCAGCTTAGCCGACCTCTATGGCTACACCTTC CASSLADLYGYTF
. TRBJ1-2 TRBV4-3 . TGCGCCAGCAGCCAAGAAGAGTACGAACGCTATGGCTACACCTTC CASSQEEYERYGYTF
. TRBJ2-1 TRBV9 few TGTGCCAGCAGCGCGTATCCCCAGCGGAGCTCCTACAATGAGCAGTTCTTC CASSAYPQRSSYNEQFF
. TRBJ2-7 TRBV11-2 many TGTGCCAGCAGCTTGGGAGACAGGTCTTCTTGGGAGCAGTACTTC CASSLGDRSSWEQYF
TRBD1 TRBJ1-2 TRBV5-4 . TGTGCCAGCAGCTTGCAGGGACAGTCTTTCTTCGGCTACACCTTC CASSLQGQSFFGYTF
. TRBJ2-1 TRBV11-2 many TGTGCCAGCAGCCCAGGGGGGCGGGGGGCCTACAATGAGCAGTTCTTC CASSPGGRGAYNEQFF
TRBD2 TRBJ2-1 TRBV2 many TGTGCCAGCAGAGTAGCGGGCCCCTACAATGAGCAGTTCTTC CASRVAGPYNEQFF
. TRBJ2-7 TRBV15 many TGTGCCACCAGCAGAGGGACCAGGGACTACGAGCAGTACTTC CATSRGTRDYEQYF
. TRBJ2-7 TRBV12-3/TRBV12-4 many TGTGCCAGCACCATTGGGGACCTAGTTCACGAGCAGTACTTC CASTIGDLVHEQYF
TRBD1 TRBJ1-2 TRBV30 . TGTGCCTGGAGCCAGGGGGCTAGTGGCTACACCTTC CAWSQGASGYTF
. TRBJ2-5 TRBV30 . TGTGCCTGGAGTCCGATGGAGATTGGGACCCAGTACTTC CAWSPMEIGTQYF
. TRBJ1-3 TRBV10-3 . TGTGCCATCAGTAGGACAGTCTCTGGAAACACCATATATTTT CAISRTVSGNTIYF
TRBD1 TRBJ2-5 TRBV6-1 . TGTGCCGGCAGTGGACAGGGACACCAAGAGACCCAGTACTTC CAGSGQGHQETQYF
. TRBJ1-2 TRBV29-1 . TGCAGCGTTATGTCTTCAGTTGGCTACACCTTC CSVMSSVGYTF